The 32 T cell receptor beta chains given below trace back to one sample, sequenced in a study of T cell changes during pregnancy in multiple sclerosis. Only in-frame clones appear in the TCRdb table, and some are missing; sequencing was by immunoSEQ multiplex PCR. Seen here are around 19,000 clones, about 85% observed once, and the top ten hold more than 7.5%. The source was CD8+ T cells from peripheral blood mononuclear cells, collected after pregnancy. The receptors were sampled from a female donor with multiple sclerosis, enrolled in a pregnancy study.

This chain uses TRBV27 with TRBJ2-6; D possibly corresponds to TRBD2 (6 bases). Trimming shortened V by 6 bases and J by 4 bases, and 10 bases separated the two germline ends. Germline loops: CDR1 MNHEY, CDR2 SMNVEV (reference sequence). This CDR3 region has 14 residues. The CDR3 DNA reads TGTGCCAGCAGGCATGCGGGGGGGGCCAACGTCCTGACTTTC. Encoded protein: CASRHAGGANVLTF.

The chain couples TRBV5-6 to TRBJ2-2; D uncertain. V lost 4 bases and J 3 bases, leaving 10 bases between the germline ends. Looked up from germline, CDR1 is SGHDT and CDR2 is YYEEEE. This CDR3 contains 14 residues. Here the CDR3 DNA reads TGTGCCAGCAGCCCGGTTACGTACACCGGGGAGCTGTTTTTT. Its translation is CASSPVTYTGELFF.

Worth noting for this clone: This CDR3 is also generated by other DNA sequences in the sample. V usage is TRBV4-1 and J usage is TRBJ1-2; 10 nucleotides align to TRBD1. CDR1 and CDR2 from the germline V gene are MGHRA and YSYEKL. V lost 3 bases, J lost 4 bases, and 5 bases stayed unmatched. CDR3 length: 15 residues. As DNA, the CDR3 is TGCGCCAGCAGCCATGGACAGGGGGAGGGCTATGGCTACACCTTC. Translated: CASSHGQGEGYGYTF.

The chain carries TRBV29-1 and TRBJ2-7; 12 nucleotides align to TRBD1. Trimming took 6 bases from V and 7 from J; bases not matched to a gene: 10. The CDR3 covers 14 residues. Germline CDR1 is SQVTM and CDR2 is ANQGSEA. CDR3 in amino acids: CSVRTGQGAREQYF. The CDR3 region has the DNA TGCAGCGTCAGAACGGGACAGGGGGCGCGGGAGCAGTACTTC.

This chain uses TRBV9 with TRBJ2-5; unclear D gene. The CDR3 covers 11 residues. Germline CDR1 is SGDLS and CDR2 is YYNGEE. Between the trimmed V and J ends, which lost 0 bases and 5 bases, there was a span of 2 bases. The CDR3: CASSVAETQYF. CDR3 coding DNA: TGTGCCAGCAGCGTAGCGGAGACCCAGTACTTC.

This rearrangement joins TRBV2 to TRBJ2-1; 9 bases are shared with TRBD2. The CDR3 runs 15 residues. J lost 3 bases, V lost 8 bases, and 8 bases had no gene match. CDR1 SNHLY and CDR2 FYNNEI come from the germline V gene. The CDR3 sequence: CASLSSGTHYNEQFF. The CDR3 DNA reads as TGTGCCAGCCTATCTAGCGGGACCCACTACAATGAGCAGTTCTTC. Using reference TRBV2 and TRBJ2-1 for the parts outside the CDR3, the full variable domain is EPEVTQTPSHQVTQMGQEVILRCVPISNHLYFYWYRQILGQKVEFLVSFYNNEISEKSEIFDDQFSVERPDGSNFTLKIRSTKLEDSAMYFCASLSSGTHYNEQFFGPGTRLTVL.

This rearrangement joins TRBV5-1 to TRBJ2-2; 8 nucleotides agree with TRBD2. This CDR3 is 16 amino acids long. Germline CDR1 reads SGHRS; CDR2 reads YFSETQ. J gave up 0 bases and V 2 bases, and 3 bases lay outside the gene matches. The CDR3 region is CASSFSGTSNTGELFF. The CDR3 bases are TGCGCCAGCAGCTTTAGCGGGACCTCGAACACCGGGGAGCTGTTTTTT.

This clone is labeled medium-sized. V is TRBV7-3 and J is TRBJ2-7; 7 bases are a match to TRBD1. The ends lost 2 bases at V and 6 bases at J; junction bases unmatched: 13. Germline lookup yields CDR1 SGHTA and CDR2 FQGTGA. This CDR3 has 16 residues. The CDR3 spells CASSLSVQGVESEQYF. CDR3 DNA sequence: TGTGCCAGCAGCTTATCGGTTCAGGGGGTCGAATCCGAGCAGTACTTC. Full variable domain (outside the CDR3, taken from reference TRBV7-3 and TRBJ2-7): GAGVSQTPSNKVTEKGKYVELRCDPISGHTALYWYRQSLGQGPEFLIYFQGTGAADDSGLPNDRFFAVRPEGSVSTLKIQRTERGDSAVYLCASSLSVQGVESEQYFGPGTRLTVT.

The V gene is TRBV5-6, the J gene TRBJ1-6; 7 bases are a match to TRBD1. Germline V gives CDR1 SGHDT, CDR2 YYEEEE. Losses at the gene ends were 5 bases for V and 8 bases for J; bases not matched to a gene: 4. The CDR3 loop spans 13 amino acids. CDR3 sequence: CASSWDRDSPLHF. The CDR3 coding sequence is TGTGCCAGCAGTTGGGACAGAGATTCACCCCTCCACTTT.

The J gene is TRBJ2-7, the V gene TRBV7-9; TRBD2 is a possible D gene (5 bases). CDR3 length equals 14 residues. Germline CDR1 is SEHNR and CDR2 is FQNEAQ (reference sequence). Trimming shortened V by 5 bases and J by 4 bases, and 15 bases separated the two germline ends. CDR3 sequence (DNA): TGTGCCAGCAGCGCACCCGCCCGGGAATACGAGCAGTACTTC. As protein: CASSAPAREYEQYF.

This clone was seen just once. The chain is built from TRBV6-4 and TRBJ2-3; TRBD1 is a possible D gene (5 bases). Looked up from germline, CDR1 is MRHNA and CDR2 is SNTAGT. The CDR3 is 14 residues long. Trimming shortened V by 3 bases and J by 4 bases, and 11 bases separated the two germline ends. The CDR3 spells CASSESQGSDTQYF. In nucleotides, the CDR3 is TGTGCCAGCAGTGAATCCCAGGGCTCAGATACGCAGTATTTT.

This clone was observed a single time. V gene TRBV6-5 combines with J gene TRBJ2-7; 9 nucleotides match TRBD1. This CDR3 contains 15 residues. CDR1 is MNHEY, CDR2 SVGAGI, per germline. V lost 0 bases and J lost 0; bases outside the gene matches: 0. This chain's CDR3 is CASSYSTGGSYEQYF. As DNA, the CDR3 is TGTGCCAGCAGTTACTCGACAGGGGGCTCCTACGAGCAGTACTTC.

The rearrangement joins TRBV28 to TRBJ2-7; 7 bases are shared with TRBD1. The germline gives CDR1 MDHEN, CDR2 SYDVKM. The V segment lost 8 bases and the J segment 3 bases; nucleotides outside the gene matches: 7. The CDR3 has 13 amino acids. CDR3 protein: CASGEQGNYEQYF. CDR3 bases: TGTGCCAGCGGGGAACAGGGGAACTACGAGCAGTACTTC.

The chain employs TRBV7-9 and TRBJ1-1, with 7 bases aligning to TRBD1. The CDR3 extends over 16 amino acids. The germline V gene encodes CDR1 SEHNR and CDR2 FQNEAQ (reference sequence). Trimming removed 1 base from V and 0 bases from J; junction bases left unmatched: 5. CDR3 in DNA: TGTGCCAGCAGCTTAGTTCCAGGGGGAATGAACACTGAAGCTTTCTTT. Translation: CASSLVPGGMNTEAFF.

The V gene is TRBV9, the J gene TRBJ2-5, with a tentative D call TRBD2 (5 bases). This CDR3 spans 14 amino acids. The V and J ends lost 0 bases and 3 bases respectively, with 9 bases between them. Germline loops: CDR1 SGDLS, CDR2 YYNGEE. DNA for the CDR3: TGTGCCAGCAGCGTAGGTAGAGGGAAAGAGACCCAGTACTTC. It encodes CASSVGRGKETQYF.

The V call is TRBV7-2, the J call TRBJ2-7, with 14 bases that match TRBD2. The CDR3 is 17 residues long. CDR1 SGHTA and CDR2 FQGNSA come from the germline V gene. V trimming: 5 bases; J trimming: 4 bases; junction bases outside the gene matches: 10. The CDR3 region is CASSEGLAGDLEYEQYF. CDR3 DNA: TGTGCCAGCAGCGAGGGACTAGCGGGGGATTTGGAGTACGAGCAGTACTTC.

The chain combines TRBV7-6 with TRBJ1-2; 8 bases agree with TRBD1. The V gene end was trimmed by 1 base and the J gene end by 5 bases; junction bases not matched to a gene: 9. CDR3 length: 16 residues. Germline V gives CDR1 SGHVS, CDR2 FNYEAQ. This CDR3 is CASSLEGDRRWYGYTF. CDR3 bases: TGTGCCAGCAGCTTAGAAGGGGACAGGCGGTGGTATGGCTACACCTTC.

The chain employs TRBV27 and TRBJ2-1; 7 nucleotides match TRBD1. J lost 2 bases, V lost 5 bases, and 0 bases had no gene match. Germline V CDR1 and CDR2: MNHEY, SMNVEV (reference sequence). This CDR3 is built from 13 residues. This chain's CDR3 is CASSQGAYNEQFF. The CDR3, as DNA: TGTGCCAGCAGTCAGGGGGCCTACAATGAGCAGTTCTTC.

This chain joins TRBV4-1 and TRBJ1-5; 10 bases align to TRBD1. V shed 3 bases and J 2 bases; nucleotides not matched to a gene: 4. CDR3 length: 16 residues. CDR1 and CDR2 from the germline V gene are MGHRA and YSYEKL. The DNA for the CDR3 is TGCGCCAGCAGCCAGTTCGGGACAGGGGGCAATCAGCCCCAGCATTTT. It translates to CASSQFGTGGNQPQHF.

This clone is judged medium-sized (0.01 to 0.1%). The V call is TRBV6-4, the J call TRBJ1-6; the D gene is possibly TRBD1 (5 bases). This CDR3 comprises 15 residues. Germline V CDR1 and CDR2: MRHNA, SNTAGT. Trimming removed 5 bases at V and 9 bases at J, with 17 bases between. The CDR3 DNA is TGTGCCAGCAGTCCGACGGGGGGAGAGAGTTCACCCCTCCACTTT. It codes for CASSPTGGESSPLHF.

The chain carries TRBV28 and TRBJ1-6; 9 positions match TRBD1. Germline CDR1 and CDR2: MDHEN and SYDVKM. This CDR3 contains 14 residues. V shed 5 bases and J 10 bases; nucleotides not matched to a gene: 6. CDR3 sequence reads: CASSPRTGESPLHF. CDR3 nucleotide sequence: TGTGCCAGCAGTCCACGGACAGGGGAATCACCCCTCCACTTT.

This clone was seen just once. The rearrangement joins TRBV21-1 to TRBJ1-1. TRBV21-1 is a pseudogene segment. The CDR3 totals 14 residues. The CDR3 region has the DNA TGTGCCAGCAGGAACCCTGATGGTTGTCTAAAAGCTTTCTTT. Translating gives CASRNPDGCLKAFF.

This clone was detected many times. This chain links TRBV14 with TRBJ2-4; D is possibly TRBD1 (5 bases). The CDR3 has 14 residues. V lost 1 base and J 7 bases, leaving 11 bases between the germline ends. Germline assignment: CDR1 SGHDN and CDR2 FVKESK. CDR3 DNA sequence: TGTGCCAGCAGCCAAGCGCCAGGGAAGAACATTCAGTACTTC. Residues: CASSQAPGKNIQYF.

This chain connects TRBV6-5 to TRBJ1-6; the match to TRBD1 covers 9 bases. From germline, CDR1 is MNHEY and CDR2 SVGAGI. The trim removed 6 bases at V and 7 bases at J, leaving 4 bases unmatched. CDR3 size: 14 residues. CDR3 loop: CASRPGTGNSPLHF. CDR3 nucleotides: TGTGCCAGCAGACCCGGGACAGGGAATTCACCCCTCCACTTT.

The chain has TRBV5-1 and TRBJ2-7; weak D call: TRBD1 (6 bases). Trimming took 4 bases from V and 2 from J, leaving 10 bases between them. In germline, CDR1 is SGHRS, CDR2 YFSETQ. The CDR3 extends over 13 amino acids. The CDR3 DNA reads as TGCGCCAGCAGCGGACAGATCACCTACGAGCAGTACTTC. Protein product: CASSGQITYEQYF.

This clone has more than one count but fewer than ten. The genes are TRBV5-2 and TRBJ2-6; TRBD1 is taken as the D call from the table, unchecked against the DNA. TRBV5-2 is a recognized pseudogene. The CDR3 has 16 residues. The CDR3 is CASNGQSQSRANVLTF. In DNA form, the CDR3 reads TGTGCCAGCAACGGTCAGTCACAAAGTCGGGCCAACGTCCTGACTTTC.

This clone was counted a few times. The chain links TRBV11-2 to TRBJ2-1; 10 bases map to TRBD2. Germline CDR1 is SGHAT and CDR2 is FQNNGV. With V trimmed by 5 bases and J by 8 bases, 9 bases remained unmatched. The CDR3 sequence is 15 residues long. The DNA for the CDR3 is TGTGCCAGCAGCCCAGCGGGGGGGCCGGGGTATGAGCAGTTCTTC. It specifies CASSPAGGPGYEQFF.

CDR3 loop: CASSLGLGAGTYNEQFF. CDR3 coding DNA: TGTGCCAGCAGCTTAGGGCTTGGAGCGGGGACCTACAATGAGCAGTTCTTC. The J gene is TRBJ2-1, the V gene TRBV7-2, with TRBD2 identical over 7 bases. Per germline, CDR1 SGHTA and CDR2 FQGNSA. This CDR3 comprises 17 residues. J lost 2 bases, V lost 1 base, and 8 bases had no gene match.

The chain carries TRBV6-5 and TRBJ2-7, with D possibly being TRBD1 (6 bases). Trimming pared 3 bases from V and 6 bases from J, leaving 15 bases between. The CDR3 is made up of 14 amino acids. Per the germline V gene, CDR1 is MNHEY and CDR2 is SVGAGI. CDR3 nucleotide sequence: TGTGCCAGCAGTTATTTGGGGGCCGGGATCGAGCAGTACTTC. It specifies CASSYLGAGIEQYF.

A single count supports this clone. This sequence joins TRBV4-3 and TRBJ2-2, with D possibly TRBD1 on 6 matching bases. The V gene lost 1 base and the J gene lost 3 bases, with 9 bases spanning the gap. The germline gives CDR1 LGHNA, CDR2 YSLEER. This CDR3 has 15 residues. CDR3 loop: CASSQVTGYTGELFF. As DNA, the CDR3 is TGCGCCAGCAGCCAAGTTACAGGGTACACCGGGGAGCTGTTTTTT.

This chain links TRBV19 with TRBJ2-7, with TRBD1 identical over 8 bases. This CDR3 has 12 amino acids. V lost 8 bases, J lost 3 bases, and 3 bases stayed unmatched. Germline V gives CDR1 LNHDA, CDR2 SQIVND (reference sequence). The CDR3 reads CASGQGYYEQYF. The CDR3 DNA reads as TGTGCCAGTGGACAGGGCTACTACGAGCAGTACTTC.

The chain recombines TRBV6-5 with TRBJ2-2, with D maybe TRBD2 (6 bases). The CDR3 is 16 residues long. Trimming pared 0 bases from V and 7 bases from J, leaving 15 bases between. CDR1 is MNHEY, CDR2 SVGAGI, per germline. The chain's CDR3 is CASSYSEGDWGGELFF. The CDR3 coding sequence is TGTGCCAGCAGTTACTCGGAGGGAGATTGGGGCGGGGAGCTGTTTTTT.